The rows below give T cell receptor beta chains drawn from one sample of a study of cytomegalovirus exposure and HLA in healthy donors. Method: immunoSEQ multiplex PCR; TCRdb's copy keeps in-frame clones and lacks some. The data contain roughly 200,000 clones, about 80% of them singletons. Sequenced material: PBMCs. The receptors derive from a woman in her 40s in good health and CMV-seronegative. Both conserved end residues are part of each CDR3. The D gene is left open where the match is weak. Where a row states a size, it is once, few, many or the class of an expanded clone; other rows omit it.

j_call v_call d_call clone_size cdr3_nt cdr3_aa
TRBJ2-3 TRBV7-3 . . TGTGCCAGCAGCTTAACCCCACAGATCAACACAGATACGCAGTATTTT CASSLTPQINTDTQYF
TRBJ1-1 TRBV6-1 TRBD1 . TGTGCCAGCAGTGACTCACAGGGGGCCACTGAAGCTTTCTTT CASSDSQGATEAFF
TRBJ2-1 TRBV5-1 TRBD2 . TGCGCCAGCAGCTTGGCCTTAGCGGGTGGCTACAATGAGCAGTTCTTC CASSLALAGGYNEQFF
TRBJ2-7 TRBV28 TRBD1 . TGTGCCAGCAGTTATGGGACAGGGGGCTCCTACGAGCAGTACTTC CASSYGTGGSYEQYF
TRBJ1-6 TRBV9 . . TGTGCCAGCAGCCAGACCGGAGACTCACCCCTCCACTTT CASSQTGDSPLHF
TRBJ1-4 TRBV15 . . TGTGCCACCAGGGGGCCTGATGAAAAACTGTTTTTT CATRGPDEKLFF
TRBJ1-6 TRBV2 . once TGTGCCAGCAAAGGGCAGGGAACTTCACCCCTCCACTTT CASKGQGTSPLHF
TRBJ2-5 TRBV5-4 TRBD2 . TGTGCCAGCAGCTTTCCTAGCGGGAGACAAGAGACCCAGTACTTC CASSFPSGRQETQYF
TRBJ1-1 TRBV7-6 TRBD1 . TGTGCCAGCAGCTTTTGGACAGGCAGGGGCACTGAAGCTTTCTTT CASSFWTGRGTEAFF
TRBJ2-2 TRBV6-4 . . TGTGCCAGCAGAGGACTGAACACCGGGGAGCTGTTTTTT CASRGLNTGELFF
TRBJ1-4 TRBV18 TRBD1 few TGTGCCAGCTCACCGAGGACAGGGGGGAATGAAAAACTGTTTTTT CASSPRTGGNEKLFF
TRBJ2-7 TRBV5-1 TRBD1 few TGCGCCAGCAGCCCCACCGGGACAGGCTACGAGCAGTACTTC CASSPTGTGYEQYF
TRBJ2-1 TRBV6-1 TRBD2 . TGTGCCAGCAGGTTAGCGGGGGCCGCGGATGAGCAGTTCTTC CASRLAGAADEQFF
TRBJ2-7 TRBV6-1 . . TGTGCCAGCAGCGGGACACCCTACGAGCAGTACTTC CASSGTPYEQYF
TRBJ2-7 TRBV2 . . TGTGCCAGCGGGGAGAGCTCCTACGAGCAGTACTTC CASGESSYEQYF
TRBJ2-7 TRBV7-9 . once TGTGCCAGCAGCTTAGTCTATGGAGGGGACGAGCAGTACTTC CASSLVYGGDEQYF
TRBJ2-6 TRBV5-1 . . TGCGCCAGCAGCGTCGGGACAACCCGGCTCGGGGCCAACGTCCTGACTTTC CASSVGTTRLGANVLTF
TRBJ2-7 TRBV5-1 TRBD1 once TGCGCCAGCAGCGGAGACCGGGACAGGGATTGCGAGCAGTACTTC CASSGDRDRDCEQYF
TRBJ1-1 TRBV7-3 . . TGTGCCAGCAGCCCCAGGCGGGGCACTGAAGCTTTCTTT CASSPRRGTEAFF
TRBJ1-2 TRBV30 . . TGTGCCTGGAGGAGGGTGGGGGAGGGTGGCTACACCTTC CAWRRVGEGGYTF
TRBJ2-7 TRBV11-2 . . TGTGCCAGCAGCTTAGAGGGGGACATACTCTACGAGCAGTACTTC CASSLEGDILYEQYF
TRBJ2-7 TRBV27 . . TGTGCCAGCAGTTTCGGACTCAACTACGAGCAGTACTTC CASSFGLNYEQYF
TRBJ1-4 TRBV11-3 TRBD1 . TGTGCCAGCAGACAAACAGGGGTTTCTGAAAAACTGTTTTTT CASRQTGVSEKLFF